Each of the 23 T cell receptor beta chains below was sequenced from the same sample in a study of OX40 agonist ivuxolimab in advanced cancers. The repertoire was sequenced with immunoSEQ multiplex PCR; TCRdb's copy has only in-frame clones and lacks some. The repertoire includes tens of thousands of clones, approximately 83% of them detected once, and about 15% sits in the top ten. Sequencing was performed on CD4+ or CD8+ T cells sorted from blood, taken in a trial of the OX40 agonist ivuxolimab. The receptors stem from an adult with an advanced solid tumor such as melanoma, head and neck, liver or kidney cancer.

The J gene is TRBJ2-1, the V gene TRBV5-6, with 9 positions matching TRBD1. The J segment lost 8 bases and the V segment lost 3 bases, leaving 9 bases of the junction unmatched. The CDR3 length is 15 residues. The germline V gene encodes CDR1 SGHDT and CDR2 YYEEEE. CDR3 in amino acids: CASSSGTGTFYEQFF. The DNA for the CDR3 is TGTGCCAGCAGCTCCGGGACAGGGACTTTTTATGAGCAGTTCTTC.

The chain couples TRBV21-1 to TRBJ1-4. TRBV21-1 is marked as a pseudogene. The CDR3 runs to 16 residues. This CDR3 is CASSFKMGGIDEKLFF. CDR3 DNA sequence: TGTGCCAGCAGCTTTAAGATGGGGGGCATTGATGAAAAACTGTTTTTT.

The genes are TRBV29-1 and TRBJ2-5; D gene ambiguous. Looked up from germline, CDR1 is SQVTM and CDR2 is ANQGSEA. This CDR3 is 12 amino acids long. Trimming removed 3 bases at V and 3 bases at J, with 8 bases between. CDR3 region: CSVDRGEETQYF. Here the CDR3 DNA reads TGCAGCGTTGACCGTGGTGAAGAGACCCAGTACTTC.

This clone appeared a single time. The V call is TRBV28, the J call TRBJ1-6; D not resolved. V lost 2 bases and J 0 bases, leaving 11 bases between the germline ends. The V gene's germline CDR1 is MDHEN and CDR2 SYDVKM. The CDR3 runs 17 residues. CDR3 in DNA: TGTGCCAGCAGTTTAGGTGGAGGGAGCTCCTATAATTCACCCCTCCACTTT. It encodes CASSLGGGSSYNSPLHF.

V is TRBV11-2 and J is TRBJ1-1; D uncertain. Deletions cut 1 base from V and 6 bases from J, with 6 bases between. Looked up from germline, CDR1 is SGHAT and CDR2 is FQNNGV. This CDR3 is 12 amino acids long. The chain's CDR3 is CASSLAGSEAFF. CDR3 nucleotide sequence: TGTGCCAGCAGCTTAGCGGGCTCTGAAGCTTTCTTT. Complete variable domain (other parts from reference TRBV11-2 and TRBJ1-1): EAGVAQSPRYKIIEKRQSVAFWCNPISGHATLYWYQQILGQGPKLLIQFQNNGVVDDSQLPKDRFSAERLKGVDSTLKIQPAKLEDSAVYLCASSLAGSEAFFGQGTRLTVV.

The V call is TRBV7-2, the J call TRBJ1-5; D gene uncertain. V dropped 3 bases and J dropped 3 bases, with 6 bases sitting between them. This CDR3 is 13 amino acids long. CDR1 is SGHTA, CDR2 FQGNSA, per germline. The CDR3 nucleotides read TGTGCCAGCAGCTTGCAGGACAATCAGCCCCAGCATTTT. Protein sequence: CASSLQDNQPQHF.

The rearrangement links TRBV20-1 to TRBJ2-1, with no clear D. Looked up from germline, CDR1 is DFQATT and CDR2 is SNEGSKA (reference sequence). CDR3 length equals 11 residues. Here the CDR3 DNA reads TGCAGGCATCGACGCTACAATGAGCAGTTCTTC. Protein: CRHRRYNEQFF.

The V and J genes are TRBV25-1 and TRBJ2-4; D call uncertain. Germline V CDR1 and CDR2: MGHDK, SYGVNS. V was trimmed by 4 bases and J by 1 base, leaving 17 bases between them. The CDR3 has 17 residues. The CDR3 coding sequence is TGTGCCAGCAGTGCCGACATTCCCTGGGGTGCCAAAAACATTCAGTACTTC. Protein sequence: CASSADIPWGAKNIQYF.

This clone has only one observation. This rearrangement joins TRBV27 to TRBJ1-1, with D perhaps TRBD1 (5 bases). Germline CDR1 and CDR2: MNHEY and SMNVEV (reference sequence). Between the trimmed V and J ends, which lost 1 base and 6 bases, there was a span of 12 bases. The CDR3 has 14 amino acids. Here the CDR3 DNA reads TGTGCCAGCAGTTTATGGGGCGGCGAGGCTGAAGCTTTCTTT. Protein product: CASSLWGGEAEAFF.

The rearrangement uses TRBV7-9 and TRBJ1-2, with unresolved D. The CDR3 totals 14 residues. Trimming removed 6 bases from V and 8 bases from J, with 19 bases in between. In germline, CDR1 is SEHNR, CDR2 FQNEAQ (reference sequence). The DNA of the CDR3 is TGTGCCAGCAGTCTCGACACGTCCTTGAGGGGCTACACCTTC. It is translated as CASSLDTSLRGYTF.

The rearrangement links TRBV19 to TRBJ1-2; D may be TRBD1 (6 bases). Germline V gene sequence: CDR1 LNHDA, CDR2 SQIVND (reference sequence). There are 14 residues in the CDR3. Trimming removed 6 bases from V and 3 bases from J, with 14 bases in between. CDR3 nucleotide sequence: TGTGCCAGTAGCCTGACAGGCTTCTACTATGGCTACACCTTC. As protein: CASSLTGFYYGYTF.

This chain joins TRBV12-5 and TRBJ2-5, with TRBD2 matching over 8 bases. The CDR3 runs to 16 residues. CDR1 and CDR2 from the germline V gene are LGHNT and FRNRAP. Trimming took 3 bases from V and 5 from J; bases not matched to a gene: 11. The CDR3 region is CASGFDPSGGEETQYF. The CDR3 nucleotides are TGTGCTAGTGGTTTCGATCCGAGCGGGGGTGAGGAGACCCAGTACTTC. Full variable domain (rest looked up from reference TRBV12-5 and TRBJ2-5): DARVTQTPRHKVTEMGQEVTMRCQPILGHNTVFWYRQTMMQGLELLAYFRNRAPLDDSGMPKDRFSAEMPDATLATLKIQPSEPRDSAVYFCASGFDPSGGEETQYFGPGTRLLVL.

The CDR3 region has the DNA TGTGCCAGTTTTTGGACACCCTATGGCTACACCTTC. It yields the protein CASFWTPYGYTF. The chain combines TRBV19 with TRBJ1-2; TRBD1 is a possible D gene (5 bases). V shed 8 bases and J shed 4 bases, with 11 bases lying between them. The CDR3 extends over 12 amino acids. Germline loops: CDR1 LNHDA, CDR2 SQIVND (reference sequence).

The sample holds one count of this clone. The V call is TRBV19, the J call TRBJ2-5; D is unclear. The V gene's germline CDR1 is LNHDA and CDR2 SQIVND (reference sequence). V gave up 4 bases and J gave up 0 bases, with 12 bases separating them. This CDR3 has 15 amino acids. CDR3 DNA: TGTGCCAGTAGTAGTCTAGTCTCAAACCAAGAGACCCAGTACTTC. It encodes CASSSLVSNQETQYF.

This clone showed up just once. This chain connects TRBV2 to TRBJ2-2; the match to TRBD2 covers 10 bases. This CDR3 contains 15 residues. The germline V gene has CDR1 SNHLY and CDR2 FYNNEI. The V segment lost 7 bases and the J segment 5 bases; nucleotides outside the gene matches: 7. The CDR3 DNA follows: TGTGCCAGCAACCTCGGGACTAGCGCAACCGGGGAGCTGTTTTTT. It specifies CASNLGTSATGELFF.

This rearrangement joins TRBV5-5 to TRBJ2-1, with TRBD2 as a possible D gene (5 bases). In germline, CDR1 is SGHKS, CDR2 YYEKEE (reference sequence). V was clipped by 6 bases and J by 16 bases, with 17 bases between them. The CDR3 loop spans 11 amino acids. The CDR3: CASIVQASSFF. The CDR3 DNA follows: TGTGCCAGCATCGTCCAGGCTAGCTCCTTCTTC.

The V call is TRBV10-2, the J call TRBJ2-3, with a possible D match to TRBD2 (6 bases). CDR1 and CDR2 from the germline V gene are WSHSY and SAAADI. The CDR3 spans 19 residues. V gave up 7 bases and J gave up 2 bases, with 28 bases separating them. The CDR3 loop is CASMLMGGVVLPNTDTQYF. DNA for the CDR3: TGCGCCAGCATGCTAATGGGGGGAGTTGTACTTCCTAACACAGATACGCAGTATTTT.

The CDR3 protein is CASSAPGLRYEQYF. In nucleotides, the CDR3 is TGTGCCAGTAGCGCGCCGGGACTTCGCTACGAGCAGTACTTC. The rearrangement links TRBV19 to TRBJ2-7; TRBD2 is a possible D gene (6 bases). The CDR3 has 14 residues. Trimming removed 6 bases at V and 3 bases at J, with 15 bases between. Germline values: CDR1 LNHDA, CDR2 SQIVND (reference sequence).

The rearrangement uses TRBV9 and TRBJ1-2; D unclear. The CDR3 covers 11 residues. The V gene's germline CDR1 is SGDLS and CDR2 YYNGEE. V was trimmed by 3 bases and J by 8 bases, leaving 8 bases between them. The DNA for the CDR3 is TGTGCCAGCAGCGCTCCAAGAGGCTACACCTTC. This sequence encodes CASSAPRGYTF.

CDR3 sequence: CASSPLYSGVYGYTF. The CDR3 nucleotides read TGTGCCAGCAGCCCGCTGTACTCGGGTGTATATGGCTACACCTTC. V is TRBV5-8 and J is TRBJ1-2; D not certain. CDR1 SGHTS and CDR2 YDEGEE come from the germline V gene. V lost 4 bases and J 5 bases, leaving 18 bases between the germline ends. This CDR3 has 15 amino acids. Combining the CDR3 with reference TRBV5-8 and TRBJ1-2 gives the whole variable domain EAGVTQSPTHLIKTRGQQATLRCSPISGHTSVYWYQQALGLGLQFLLWYDEGEERNRGNFPPRFSGRQFPNYSSELNVNALELEDSALYLCASSPLYSGVYGYTFGSGTRLTVV.

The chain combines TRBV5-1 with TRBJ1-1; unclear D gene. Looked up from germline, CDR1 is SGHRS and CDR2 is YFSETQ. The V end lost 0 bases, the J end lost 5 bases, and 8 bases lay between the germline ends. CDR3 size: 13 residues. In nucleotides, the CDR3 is TGCGCCAGCAGCTTGGTGGCAGAGACTGAAGCTTTCTTT. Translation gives CASSLVAETEAFF.

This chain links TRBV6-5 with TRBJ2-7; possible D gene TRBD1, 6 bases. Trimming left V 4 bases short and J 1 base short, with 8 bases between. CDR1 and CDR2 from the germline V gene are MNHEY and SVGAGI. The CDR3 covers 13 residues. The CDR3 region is CASSLQGSYEQYF. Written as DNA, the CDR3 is TGTGCCAGCAGTTTGCAGGGGTCCTACGAGCAGTACTTC.

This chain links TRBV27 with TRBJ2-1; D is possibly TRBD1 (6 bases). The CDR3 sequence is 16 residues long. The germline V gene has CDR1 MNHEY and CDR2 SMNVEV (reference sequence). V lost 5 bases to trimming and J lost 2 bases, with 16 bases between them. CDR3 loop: CASSASGHSTYNEQFF. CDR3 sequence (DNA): TGTGCCAGCAGTGCATCGGGACATAGTACCTACAATGAGCAGTTCTTC.